The 14 T cell receptor beta chains below all came from one sample that was sequenced in a study of blood T cell repertoires in COVID-19. Only in-frame clones appear in the TCRdb table, and some are missing; sequencing was by immunoSEQ multiplex PCR. The sample has 80,000 to 95,000 clones; 86% are singletons. The sample taken for sequencing was peripheral blood. Receptors were obtained from an elderly woman in a cohort sampled during active or convalescent COVID-19.

The V gene is TRBV24-1, the J gene TRBJ2-5; 10 bases agree with TRBD2. The V segment lost 5 bases and the J segment 3 bases; nucleotides outside the gene matches: 11. In germline, CDR1 is KGHDR, CDR2 SFDVKD. The CDR3 has 17 amino acids. CDR3 nucleotide sequence: TGTGCCACCAGTGCCCCGCGTTTAGCGGGAGGAAAAGAGACCCAGTACTTC. It codes for CATSAPRLAGGKETQYF.

The chain combines TRBV19 with TRBJ2-2, with a weak D call TRBD1 (5 bases). Germline loops: CDR1 LNHDA, CDR2 SQIVND (reference sequence). V lost 7 bases and J lost 4, with 13 bases in between. CDR3 size: 14 residues. For the CDR3, the DNA is TGTGCCAGTACAGCTCCAGGGCGCACCGGGGAGCTGTTTTTT. Translated: CASTAPGRTGELFF.

V and J are TRBV6-5 and TRBJ2-5; D remains unclear. Germline V gene sequence: CDR1 MNHEY, CDR2 SVGAGI. This CDR3 spans 14 amino acids. Trimming removed 6 bases at V and 1 base at J, with 12 bases between. The chain's CDR3 is CASRAAYPQETQYF. The CDR3 bases are TGTGCCAGCAGGGCGGCGTATCCCCAAGAGACCCAGTACTTC.

The rearrangement links TRBV5-1 to TRBJ2-7, with 13 bases lining up with TRBD2. This CDR3 is 17 amino acids long. Germline CDR1 and CDR2: SGHRS and YFSETQ. V trimming: 0 bases; J trimming: 2 bases; junction bases outside the gene matches: 5. The CDR3 coding sequence is TGCGCCAGCAGCTTGGGTCGGACTAGCGGGAGCACCTACGAGCAGTACTTC. It yields the protein CASSLGRTSGSTYEQYF.

This chain uses TRBV3-1 (or the pseudogene TRBV3-2) with TRBJ2-1, with 8 positions matching TRBD2. The length of the CDR3 is 17 residues. With V trimmed by 0 bases and J by 2 bases, 6 bases remained unmatched. From germline, CDR1 is LGHDT and CDR2 YNNKEL (reference sequence). CDR3 residues: CASSQDPGGLAYNEQFF. Here the CDR3 DNA reads TGTGCCAGCAGCCAAGATCCCGGGGGACTAGCCTACAATGAGCAGTTCTTC.

This chain links TRBV27 with TRBJ2-3; tentative D call: TRBD1 (5 bases). The CDR3 contains 14 residues. Trimming removed 8 bases from V and 2 bases from J, with 14 bases in between. Germline V gene sequence: CDR1 MNHEY, CDR2 SMNVEV (reference sequence). This CDR3 reads CASCRRGSTDTQYF. The CDR3 DNA reads as TGTGCCAGCTGCAGAAGGGGATCCACAGATACGCAGTATTTT.

The chain links TRBV27 to TRBJ1-1; D not resolved. CDR3 length: 14 amino acids. Germline CDR1 and CDR2: MNHEY and SMNVEV (reference sequence). The V gene lost 5 bases and the J gene lost 0 bases, with 10 bases spanning the gap. CDR3 region: CASSAYSMNTEAFF. In DNA form, the CDR3 reads TGTGCCAGCAGTGCCTACAGTATGAACACTGAAGCTTTCTTT.

The chain employs TRBV29-1 and TRBJ1-2; D call uncertain. V was clipped by 7 bases and J by 4 bases, with 16 bases between them. CDR3 length equals 13 residues. The germline V gene encodes CDR1 SQVTM and CDR2 ANQGSEA. The CDR3 protein is CSGRTEGGYGYTF. CDR3 in DNA: TGCAGCGGGCGAACAGAGGGTGGCTATGGCTACACCTTC.

As DNA, the CDR3 is TGTGCCATCAGTCTCGGGACAGACGAGCAGTTCTTC. Its translation: CAISLGTDEQFF. The chain couples TRBV10-3 to TRBJ2-1; 7 nucleotides line up with TRBD1. Looked up from germline, CDR1 is ENHRY and CDR2 is SYGVKD. The CDR3 loop spans 12 amino acids. V trimming: 5 bases; J trimming: 10 bases; junction bases outside the gene matches: 5.

The genes are TRBV28 and TRBJ1-1; D is unclear. The length of the CDR3 is 9 residues. CDR1 is MDHEN and CDR2 is SYDVKM in the germline V gene. The CDR3 sequence is CAEGTEAFF. CDR3 in DNA: TGTGCGGAGGGTACTGAAGCTTTCTTT.

The genes are TRBV11-3 and TRBJ2-1; tentatively, D is TRBD2 (5 bases). Trimming left V 2 bases short and J 4 bases short, with 18 bases between. This CDR3 is 17 amino acids long. CDR1 and CDR2 from the germline V gene are SGHNT and YENEEA. Here the CDR3 reads CASSLSDAGLGYNEQFF. CDR3 sequence (DNA): TGTGCCAGCAGCTTATCGGACGCGGGTTTAGGATACAATGAGCAGTTCTTC. Using reference TRBV11-3 and TRBJ2-1 for the parts outside the CDR3, the full variable domain is EAGVVQSPRYKIIEKKQPVAFWCNPISGHNTLYWYLQNLGQGPELLIRYENEEAVDDSQLPKDRFSAERLKGVDSTLKIQPAELGDSAVYLCASSLSDAGLGYNEQFFGPGTRLTVL.

The V call is TRBV24-1, the J call TRBJ1-1, with unresolved D. The V gene's germline CDR1 is KGHDR and CDR2 SFDVKD. The CDR3 sequence is 12 residues long. The germline V and J ends were trimmed by 3 bases and 7 bases, with 8 bases remaining between them. The CDR3 region is CATSDLKSEAFF. The DNA of the CDR3 is TGTGCCACCAGTGATCTCAAGAGTGAAGCTTTCTTT.

V usage is TRBV5-1 and J usage is TRBJ1-6; D possibly corresponds to TRBD1 (5 bases). Germline assignment: CDR1 SGHRS and CDR2 YFSETQ. This CDR3 is 16 amino acids long. V gave up 1 base and J gave up 7 bases, with 15 bases separating them. CDR3 loop: CASSLLPGTQNSPLHF. The CDR3 DNA reads as TGCGCCAGCAGCTTGTTGCCAGGGACTCAAAATTCACCCCTCCACTTT. Filled out from reference TRBV5-1 and TRBJ1-6, the complete variable domain reads KAGVTQTPRYLIKTRGQQVTLSCSPISGHRSVSWYQQTPGQGLQFLFEYFSETQRNKGNFPGRFSGRQFSNSRSEMNVSTLELGDSALYLCASSLLPGTQNSPLHFGNGTRLTVT.

This chain uses TRBV6-5 with TRBJ2-7; a weak D match, TRBD1 (6 bases). V lost 6 bases to trimming and J lost 4 bases, with 10 bases between them. This CDR3 comprises 12 residues. Germline loops: CDR1 MNHEY, CDR2 SVGAGI. The CDR3 sequence is CASRRTGYEQYF. The CDR3 DNA reads TGTGCCAGCAGGCGTACAGGGTACGAGCAGTACTTC.